Included here is one TCR beta chain sequence, with context. Its cognate antigen is unknown. These data belong to a study of human thymus T cells. Clones were sequenced by immunoSEQ multiplex PCR, and TCRdb holds only the in-frame ones, with some missing. The sample lists tens of thousands of clones; 94% were seen once. General observations from the study: Thymic and blood repertoires seemed to favor certain V and J genes.

Those donating were healthy Finnish infants in corrective surgery for congenital heart defects. During surgery, about 0.5-1 mL peripheral blood was drawn from four of eight donors. Blood DNA came from all available leukocytes, not a fixed cell number. V lost 0 bases and J lost 1, with 6 bases in between. CDR3 length equals 14 residues. Per the germline V gene, CDR1 is PRHDT and CDR2 is FYEKMQ (reference sequence). The TCR originated in a boy under three years old with a congenital heart defect but otherwise immunologically healthy. The source material was blood. V and J are TRBV13 and TRBJ1-1; D is ambiguous. The CDR3 nucleotides read TGTGCCAGCAGCTTAGGGGACGAGAACACTGAAGCTTTCTTT. It translates to CASSLGDENTEAFF. The full variable domain, its missing parts supplied by reference TRBV13 and TRBJ1-1, is AAGVIQSPRHLIKEKRETATLKCYPIPRHDTVYWYQQGPGQDPQFLISFYEKMQSDKGSIPDRFSAQQFSDYHSELNMSSLELGDSALYFCASSLGDENTEAFFGQGTRLTVV.